The 19 T cell receptor beta chains below come from one sample, sequenced in a study of blood T cell repertoires in COVID-19. Repertoires were generated with immunoSEQ multiplex PCR, while TCRdb's copy carries only in-frame clones and drops some. The sample lists more than 150,000 clones, around 81% seen once, with 12% in the top ten. The specimen sequenced was peripheral blood. The receptors were gathered from a woman of 80 years or more with COVID-19, enrolled during active disease.

The chain couples TRBV3-1 (or the pseudogene TRBV3-2) to TRBJ1-5; a possible D gene is TRBD1 (6 bases). CDR3 size: 15 residues. V lost 3 bases to trimming and J lost 7 bases, with 16 bases between them. The germline V gene encodes CDR1 LGHDT and CDR2 YNNKEL (reference sequence). The CDR3 nucleotides read TGTGCCAGCAGCCAGGGGGCTGTCCCGGGGCAGCCCCAGCATTTT. Its protein product is CASSQGAVPGQPQHF.

J is TRBJ2-7 and V is TRBV6-5, with TRBD2 identical over 13 bases. This CDR3 has 15 residues. Germline CDR1 MNHEY, CDR2 SVGAGI. J lost 2 bases, V lost 5 bases, and 3 bases had no gene match. The CDR3 sequence is CASSTGLAGTYEQYF. DNA of the CDR3: TGTGCCAGCAGTACGGGACTAGCGGGAACCTACGAGCAGTACTTC.

The rearrangement joins TRBV7-8 to TRBJ1-2, with 9 bases identical to TRBD1. Per the germline V gene, CDR1 is SGHVS and CDR2 is FQNEAQ. V lost 0 bases to trimming and J lost 5 bases; unmatched junction nucleotides: 10. The length of the CDR3 is 17 residues. This CDR3 reads CASSLAGSQGAQYGYTF. The CDR3, as DNA: TGTGCCAGCAGCTTAGCAGGTTCACAGGGGGCTCAGTATGGCTACACCTTC. Full variable domain (remainder filled in from reference TRBV7-8 and TRBJ1-2): GAGVSQSPRYKVAKRGQDVALRCDPISGHVSLFWYQQALGQGPEFLTYFQNEAQLDKSGLPSDRFFAERPEGSVSTLKIQRTQQEDSAVYLCASSLAGSQGAQYGYTFGSGTRLTVV.

The table lists this clone with a count of one. The rearrangement uses TRBV5-1 and TRBJ1-2, with 11 bases aligning to TRBD1. The CDR3 loop spans 17 amino acids. The V and J ends lost 0 bases and 4 bases, in that order; junction bases with no gene match: 8. Germline-derived CDR1 and CDR2 are SGHRS and YFSETQ. CDR3 residues: CASSLAPGTGGTYGYTF. CDR3 nucleotide sequence: TGCGCCAGCAGCTTGGCGCCCGGGACAGGGGGGACCTATGGCTACACCTTC.

The chain has TRBV3-1 (or the pseudogene TRBV3-2) and TRBJ2-7; D perhaps matches TRBD2 (5 bases). V dropped 1 base and J dropped 9 bases, with 13 bases sitting between them. CDR1 and CDR2 from the germline V gene are LGHDT and YNNKEL (reference sequence). This CDR3 is built from 13 residues. DNA of the CDR3: TGTGCCAGCAGCCAAGGCCGGGGTCTCGGGCAGTACTTC. This codes for CASSQGRGLGQYF.

The chain couples TRBV6-7 to TRBJ1-2, with D perhaps TRBD1 (5 bases). TRBV6-7 is an open reading frame, and its role is uncertain. The CDR3 is 13 amino acids. The V end was cut by 10 bases, the J end by 0 bases, with 12 bases between. CDR3 protein: CAIRGGTNYGYTF. Written as DNA, the CDR3 is TGTGCCATCCGGGGGGGTACTAACTATGGCTACACCTTC.

This clone was observed a handful of times. The chain combines TRBV27 with TRBJ1-5; weak D call: TRBD1 (5 bases). The germline gives CDR1 MNHEY, CDR2 SMNVEV (reference sequence). Trimming pared 8 bases from V and 5 bases from J, leaving 13 bases between. This CDR3 comprises 13 residues. The CDR3 DNA sequence: TGTGCCAGCGGGAAGGGGCCCGATCAGCCCCAGCATTTT. Protein sequence: CASGKGPDQPQHF.

The chain is built from TRBV6-2 or TRBV6-3 and TRBJ1-1; D not certain. This CDR3 is 12 amino acids long. The V gene lost 2 bases and the J gene lost 5 bases, with 6 bases spanning the gap. The germline CDR1 and CDR2 sequences are MNHEY and SVGEGT. CDR3 coding DNA: TGTGCCAGCAGTTACCCTCGTACTGAAGCTTTCTTT. Translating gives CASSYPRTEAFF.

This rearrangement joins TRBV7-2 to TRBJ2-1; the D gene is possibly TRBD1 (5 bases). The V gene's germline CDR1 is SGHTA and CDR2 FQGNSA. The CDR3 runs to 13 residues. Trimming stripped 3 bases from V and 10 bases from J, with 13 bases between. In DNA, the CDR3 is TGTGCCAGCAGCTTTACAGGACCCAACGAGCAGTTCTTC. Amino acid sequence: CASSFTGPNEQFF.

This clone has at least ten counts. This chain joins TRBV11-2 and TRBJ2-7; D unclear. This CDR3 has 13 amino acids. V dropped 0 bases and J dropped 6 bases, with 9 bases sitting between them. Germline V gene lookup returns CDR1 SGHAT and CDR2 FQNNGV. The CDR3 region is CASSLDFLSEQYF. CDR3 nucleotide sequence: TGTGCCAGCAGCTTAGATTTCCTCTCCGAGCAGTACTTC.

The J gene is TRBJ2-4, the V gene TRBV11-3; TRBD2 matches 7 bases. The CDR3 runs 14 residues. Germline values: CDR1 SGHNT, CDR2 YENEEA. V gave up 3 bases and J gave up 6 bases; unmatched junction bases: 5. CDR3 residues: CASSLRLAVNIQYF. The CDR3 bases are TGTGCCAGCAGCTTGCGTCTAGCGGTAAACATTCAGTACTTC.

The chain links TRBV5-1 to TRBJ2-5, with 10 bases matching TRBD1. V was clipped by 5 bases and J by 4 bases; unmatched bases: 8. The CDR3 length is 15 residues. Germline V gene data show CDR1 as SGHRS and CDR2 as YFSETQ. The DNA of the CDR3 is TGCGCCAGCAGTCATGGGACAGGGGCGGGAGAGACCCAGTACTTC. Translating it yields CASSHGTGAGETQYF.

This clone was detected only a few times. The chain is built from TRBV19 and TRBJ2-4; 7 nucleotides agree with TRBD2. The CDR3 totals 14 residues. The ends lost 5 bases at V and 1 base at J; junction bases unmatched: 2. Looked up from germline, CDR1 is LNHDA and CDR2 is SQIVND (reference sequence). The CDR3 sequence is CASSPREAKNIQYF. CDR3 nucleotides: TGTGCCAGTAGTCCGCGGGAGGCCAAAAACATTCAGTACTTC.

The rearrangement joins TRBV19 to TRBJ1-4; 7 bases are a match to TRBD1. The germline V gene has CDR1 LNHDA and CDR2 SQIVND (reference sequence). This CDR3 spans 15 amino acids. J was trimmed by 5 bases and V by 3 bases; bases with no gene match: 6. The CDR3 here is CASSIFDRANEKLFF. DNA for the CDR3: TGTGCCAGTAGTATCTTCGACAGGGCGAATGAAAAACTGTTTTTT.

The V call is TRBV5-6, the J call TRBJ2-7, with TRBD2 as a possible D gene (6 bases). There are 14 residues in the CDR3. In germline, CDR1 is SGHDT, CDR2 YYEEEE. V lost 3 bases to trimming and J lost 11 bases, with 21 bases between them. CDR3 nucleotides: TGTGCCAGCAGCTACGAGACAGAGCCGGGGGTGAAGTACTTC. Protein sequence: CASSYETEPGVKYF.

The rearrangement links TRBV6-1 to TRBJ2-7, with 11 bases matching TRBD1. V was clipped by 3 bases and J by 2 bases; unmatched bases: 3. This CDR3 is 15 amino acids long. Germline V lookup: CDR1 MNHNS, CDR2 SASEGT. CDR3 sequence: CASSERGQGAYEQYF. CDR3 nucleotides: TGTGCCAGCAGTGAGAGGGGACAGGGGGCCTACGAGCAGTACTTC.

The rearrangement links TRBV6-4 to TRBJ1-6; D is possibly TRBD1 (6 bases). The CDR3 runs 17 residues. CDR1 and CDR2 (germline): MRHNA, SNTAGT. The V and J ends lost 6 bases and 5 bases respectively, with 20 bases between them. This CDR3 reads CASRNKRGTPNNSPLHF. The CDR3, as DNA: TGTGCCAGCAGGAACAAAAGAGGGACACCGAATAATTCACCCCTCCACTTT.

This clone was picked up a small number of times. CDR3 sequence (DNA): TGCGCCAGCAGCTTCAGGGGTGGCACCGGGGAGCTGTTTTTT. Its protein is CASSFRGGTGELFF. V and J are TRBV5-1 and TRBJ2-2; possibly TRBD1 for D (6 bases). The CDR3 loop spans 14 amino acids. Looked up from germline, CDR1 is SGHRS and CDR2 is YFSETQ. The V and J ends lost 2 bases and 4 bases respectively, with 9 bases between them.

The chain employs TRBV28 and TRBJ1-1; D may be TRBD1 (6 bases). Germline V gives CDR1 MDHEN, CDR2 SYDVKM. This CDR3 contains 14 residues. The V gene lost 3 bases and the J gene lost 1 base, with 9 bases spanning the gap. The chain's CDR3 is CASSLRTANTEAFF. DNA of the CDR3: TGTGCCAGCAGTTTGAGGACAGCGAACACTGAAGCTTTCTTT.